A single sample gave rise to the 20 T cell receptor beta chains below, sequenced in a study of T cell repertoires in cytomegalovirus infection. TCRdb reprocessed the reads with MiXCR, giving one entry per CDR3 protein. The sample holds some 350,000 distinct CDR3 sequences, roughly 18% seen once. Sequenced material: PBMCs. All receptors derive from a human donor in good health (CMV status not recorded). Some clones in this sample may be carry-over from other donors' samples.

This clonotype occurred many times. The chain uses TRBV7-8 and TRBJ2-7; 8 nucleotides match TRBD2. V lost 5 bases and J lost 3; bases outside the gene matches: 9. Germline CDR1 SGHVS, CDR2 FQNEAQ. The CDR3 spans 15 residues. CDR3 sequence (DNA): TGTGCCAGCAGCCTCAAGCGGGAGTCTATCTACGAGCAGTACTTC. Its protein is CASSLKRESIYEQYF.

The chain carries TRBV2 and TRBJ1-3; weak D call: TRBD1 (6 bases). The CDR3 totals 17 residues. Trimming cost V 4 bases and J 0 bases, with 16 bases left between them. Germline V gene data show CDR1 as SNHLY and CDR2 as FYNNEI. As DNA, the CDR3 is TGTGCCAGCAGTGCGGGGGGAGACAGGTTCTCTGGAAACACCATATATTTT. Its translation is CASSAGGDRFSGNTIYF.

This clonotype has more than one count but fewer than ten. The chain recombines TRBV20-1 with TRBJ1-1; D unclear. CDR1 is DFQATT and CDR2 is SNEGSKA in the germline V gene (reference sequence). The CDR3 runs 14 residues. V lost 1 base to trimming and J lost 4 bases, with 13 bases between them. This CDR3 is CSARVQDGFTEAFF. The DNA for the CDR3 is TGCAGTGCTAGAGTCCAAGACGGGTTCACTGAAGCTTTCTTT.

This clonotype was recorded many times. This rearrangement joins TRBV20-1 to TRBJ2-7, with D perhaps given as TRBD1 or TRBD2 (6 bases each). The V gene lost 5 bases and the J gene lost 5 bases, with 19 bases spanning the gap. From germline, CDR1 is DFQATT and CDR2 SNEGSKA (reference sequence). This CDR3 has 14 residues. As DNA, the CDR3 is TGCAGTGCTGACAAGGGGGGAGGCGGAGACGAGCAGTACTTC. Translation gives CSADKGGGGDEQYF.

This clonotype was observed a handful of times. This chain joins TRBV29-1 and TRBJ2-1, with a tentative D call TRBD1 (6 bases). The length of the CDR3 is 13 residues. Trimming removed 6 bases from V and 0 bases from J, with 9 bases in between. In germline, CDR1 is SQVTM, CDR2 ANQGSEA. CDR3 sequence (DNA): TGCAGCGTGGGGGACAACTCCTACAATGAGCAGTTCTTC. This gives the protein CSVGDNSYNEQFF.

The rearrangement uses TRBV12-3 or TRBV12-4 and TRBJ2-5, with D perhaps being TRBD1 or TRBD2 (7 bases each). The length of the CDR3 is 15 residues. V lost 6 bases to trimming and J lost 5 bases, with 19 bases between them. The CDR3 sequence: CASSSTGSGGETQYF. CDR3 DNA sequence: TGTGCCAGCAGCTCGACAGGGTCCGGGGGGGAGACCCAGTACTTC.

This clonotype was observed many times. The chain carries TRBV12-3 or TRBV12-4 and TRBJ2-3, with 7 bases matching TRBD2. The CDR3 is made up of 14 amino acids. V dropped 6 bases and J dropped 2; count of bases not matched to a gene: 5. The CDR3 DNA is TGTGCCAGCAGCCAAGCGGGGATCACAGATACGCAGTATTTT. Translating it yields CASSQAGITDTQYF.

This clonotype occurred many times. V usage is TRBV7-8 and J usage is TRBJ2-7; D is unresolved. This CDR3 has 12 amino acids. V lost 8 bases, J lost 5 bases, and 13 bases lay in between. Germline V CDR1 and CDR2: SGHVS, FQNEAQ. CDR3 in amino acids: CASGIQDHEQYF. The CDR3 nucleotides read TGTGCCAGCGGCATCCAAGACCACGAGCAGTACTTC.

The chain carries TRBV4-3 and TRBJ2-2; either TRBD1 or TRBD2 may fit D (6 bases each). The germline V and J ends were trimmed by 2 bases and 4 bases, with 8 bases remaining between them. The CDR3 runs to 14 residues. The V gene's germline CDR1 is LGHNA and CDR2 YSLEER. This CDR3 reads CASSQTGATGELFF. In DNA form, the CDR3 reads TGCGCCAGCAGCCAAACGGGGGCCACCGGGGAGCTGTTTTTT.

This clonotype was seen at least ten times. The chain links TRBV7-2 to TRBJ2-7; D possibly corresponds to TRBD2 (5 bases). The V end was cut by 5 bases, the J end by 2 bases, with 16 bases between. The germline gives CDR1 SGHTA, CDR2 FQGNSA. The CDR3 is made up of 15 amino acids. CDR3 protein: CASSPRTAGPYEQYF. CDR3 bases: TGTGCCAGCAGCCCACGGACCGCGGGCCCCTACGAGCAGTACTTC.

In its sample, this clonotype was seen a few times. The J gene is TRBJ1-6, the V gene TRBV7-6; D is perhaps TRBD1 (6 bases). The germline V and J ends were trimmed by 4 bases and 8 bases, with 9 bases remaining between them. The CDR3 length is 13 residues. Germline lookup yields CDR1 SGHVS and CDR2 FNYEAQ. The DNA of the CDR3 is TGTGCCAGCAGCTCGACAGGAGATTCACCCCTCCACTTT. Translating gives CASSSTGDSPLHF.

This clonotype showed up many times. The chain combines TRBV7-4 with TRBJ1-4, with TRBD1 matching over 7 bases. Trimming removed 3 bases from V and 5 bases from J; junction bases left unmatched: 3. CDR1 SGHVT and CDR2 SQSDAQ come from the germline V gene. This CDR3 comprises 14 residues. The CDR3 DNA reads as TGTGCCAGCAGCTTGGGACAGCAGAATGAAAAACTGTTTTTT. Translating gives CASSLGQQNEKLFF.

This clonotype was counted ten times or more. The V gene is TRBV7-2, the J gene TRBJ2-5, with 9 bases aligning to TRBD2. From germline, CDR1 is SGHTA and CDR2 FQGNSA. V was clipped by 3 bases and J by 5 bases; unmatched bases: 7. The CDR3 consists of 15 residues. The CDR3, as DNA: TGTGCCAGCAGCTTGGGTGCGGGGGGGCTTGAGACCCAGTACTTC. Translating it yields CASSLGAGGLETQYF.

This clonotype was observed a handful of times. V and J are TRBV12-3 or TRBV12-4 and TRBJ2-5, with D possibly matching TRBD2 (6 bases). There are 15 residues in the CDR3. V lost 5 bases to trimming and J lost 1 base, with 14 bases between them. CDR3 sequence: CASSRPRDFQETQYF. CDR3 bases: TGTGCCAGCAGTCGTCCAAGGGACTTCCAAGAGACCCAGTACTTC.

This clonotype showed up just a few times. The CDR3 DNA reads as TGTGCCAGCAGCTTAGTTGGATTAGCGGGCCGCACAGATACGCAGTATTTT. Its translation: CASSLVGLAGRTDTQYF. V gene TRBV7-2 combines with J gene TRBJ2-3, with 7 nucleotides matching TRBD2. The junction had 8 bases not matched to a gene; V was cut back by 1 base and J by 1 base. Germline lookup yields CDR1 SGHTA and CDR2 FQGNSA. This CDR3 has 17 residues. Filled out from reference TRBV7-2 and TRBJ2-3, the complete variable domain reads GAGVSQSPSNKVTEKGKDVELRCDPISGHTALYWYRQSLGQGLEFLIYFQGNSAPDKSGLPSDRFSAERTGGSVSTLTIQRTQQEDSAVYLCASSLVGLAGRTDTQYFGPGTRLTVL.

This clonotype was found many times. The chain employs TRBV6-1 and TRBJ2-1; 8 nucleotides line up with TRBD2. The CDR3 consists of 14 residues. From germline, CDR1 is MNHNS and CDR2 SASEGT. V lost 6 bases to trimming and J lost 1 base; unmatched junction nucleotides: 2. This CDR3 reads CASRQRGSYNEQFF. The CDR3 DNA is TGTGCCAGCAGACAGCGGGGGTCCTACAATGAGCAGTTCTTC.

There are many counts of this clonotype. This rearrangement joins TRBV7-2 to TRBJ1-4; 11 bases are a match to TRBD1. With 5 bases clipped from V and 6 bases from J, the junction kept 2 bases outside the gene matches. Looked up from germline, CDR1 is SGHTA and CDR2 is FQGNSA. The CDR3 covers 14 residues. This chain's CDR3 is CASSQDRGHEKLFF. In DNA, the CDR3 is TGTGCCAGCAGCCAGGACAGGGGGCATGAAAAACTGTTTTTT.

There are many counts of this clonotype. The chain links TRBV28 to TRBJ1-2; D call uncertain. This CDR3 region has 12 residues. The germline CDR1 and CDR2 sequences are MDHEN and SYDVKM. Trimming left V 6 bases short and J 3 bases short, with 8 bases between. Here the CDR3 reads CASSRTYYGYTF. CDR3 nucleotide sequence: TGTGCCAGCAGCCGAACTTACTATGGCTACACCTTC.

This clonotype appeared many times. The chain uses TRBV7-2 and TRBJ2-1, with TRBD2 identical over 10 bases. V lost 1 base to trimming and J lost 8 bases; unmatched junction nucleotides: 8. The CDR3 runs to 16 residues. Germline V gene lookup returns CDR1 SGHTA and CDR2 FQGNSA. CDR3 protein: CASSLGASGSWDEQFF. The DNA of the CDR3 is TGTGCCAGCAGCTTAGGCGCTAGCGGGAGTTGGGATGAGCAGTTCTTC.

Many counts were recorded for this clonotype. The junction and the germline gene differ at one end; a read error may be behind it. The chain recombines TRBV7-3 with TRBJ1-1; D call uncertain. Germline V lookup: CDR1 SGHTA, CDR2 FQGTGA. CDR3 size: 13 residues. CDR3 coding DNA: TGTGCCAGCAGCCTAACGGGTGGTACGGGGGCTTTCTTT. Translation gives CASSLTGGTGAFF.